Listed here are 21 T cell receptor beta chains from one sample, sequenced in a study of shared clonotypes between healthy human individuals (dated by TCRdb to about 2020). Library construction relied on the immunoSEQ multiplex PCR assay. The immuneACCESS repertoire file appears here via TCRdb, limited to in-frame rearrangements. These files lack a portion of the clones; in checked studies, under half of the deficit traces to unresolved V genes, and the cause of the others is not known. Across this sample there are approximately 2.5 million clones, with approximately 94% seen only once. The top ten constitute more than 0.35% of the sample. The sample was naive CD4+ T cells from PBMCs. Interpreted using the paper, the cell subset or site label stands for: CD45RA+ positively selected. The receptor set was obtained from a man aged 18 to 30 in good health. Some clones in this sample may be carry-over from other donors' samples.

V is TRBV11-2 and J is TRBJ1-3; no clear D. Trimming pared 1 base from V and 4 bases from J, leaving 17 bases between. The CDR3 runs 17 residues. Germline assignment: CDR1 SGHAT and CDR2 FQNNGV. CDR3 nucleotide sequence: TGTGCCAGCAGCTTAGTTCCACGACGGGGTTCCGGAAACACCATATATTTT. Its translation: CASSLVPRRGSGNTIYF.

The V call is TRBV29-1, the J call TRBJ2-7; TRBD2 matches at 15 bases. The CDR3 consists of 15 residues. The junction had 3 bases not matched to a gene; V was cut back by 6 bases and J by 0 bases. Germline-derived CDR1 and CDR2 are SQVTM and ANQGSEA. The CDR3 DNA sequence: TGCAGCGTAGGGACTAGCGGGAGGAGCTCCTACGAGCAGTACTTC. It encodes CSVGTSGRSSYEQYF.

This sequence joins TRBV7-2 and TRBJ2-7; no clear D gene. Germline V lookup: CDR1 SGHTA, CDR2 FQGNSA. The CDR3 spans 14 residues. The ends were cut back, 4 bases at V and 0 bases at J, with 10 bases in the middle. CDR3 sequence: CASSSTRSSYEQYF. Written as DNA, the CDR3 is TGTGCCAGCAGCTCTACCCGAAGCTCCTACGAGCAGTACTTC.

A single count supports this clone. This rearrangement joins TRBV9 to TRBJ1-6; perhaps TRBD1 as D (6 bases). Germline-derived CDR1 and CDR2 are SGDLS and YYNGEE. The CDR3 length is 17 residues. Trimming took off 1 base at V and 13 bases at J, with 24 bases between the two ends. The CDR3 region is CASSVQPGEGSLFPLHF. CDR3 sequence (DNA): TGTGCCAGCAGCGTACAACCAGGGGAGGGGAGCCTCTTTCCCCTCCACTTT. The complete variable domain, with remaining parts taken from reference TRBV9 and TRBJ1-6, reads DSGVTQTPKHLITATGQRVTLRCSPRSGDLSVYWYQQSLDQGLQFLIQYYNGEERAKGNILERFSAQQFPDLHSELNLSSLELGDSALYFCASSVQPGEGSLFPLHFGNGTRLTVT.

The chain has TRBV5-4 and TRBJ2-7, with TRBD1 matching over 7 bases. The CDR3 is 14 residues long. V was clipped by 7 bases and J by 4 bases; unmatched bases: 11. The germline gives CDR1 SGHNT, CDR2 YYREEE (reference sequence). The CDR3 reads CASGMRGLRYEQYF. The DNA of the CDR3 is TGTGCCAGCGGGATGAGGGGGCTGAGGTACGAGCAGTACTTC.

The sample holds a few counts of this clone. V is TRBV6-1 and J is TRBJ1-5; 7 nucleotides line up with TRBD1. V shed 8 bases and J 3 bases; nucleotides not matched to a gene: 4. CDR3 length equals 13 residues. CDR1 MNHNS and CDR2 SASEGT come from the germline V gene. The CDR3 sequence is CASLTGLNQPQHF. The CDR3 coding sequence is TGTGCCAGCCTGACAGGGCTCAATCAGCCCCAGCATTTT.

To note about this clone: Other DNA variants within this sample encode the same CDR3. The chain couples TRBV6-5 to TRBJ2-7; 10 nucleotides agree with TRBD2. The CDR3 is made up of 15 amino acids. Germline trimming cut 2 bases from V and 2 bases from J; bases unmatched to any gene: 3. Germline CDR1 and CDR2: MNHEY and SVGAGI. The chain's CDR3 is CASSYRTSGTYEQYF. The CDR3 DNA is TGTGCCAGCAGTTACCGGACTAGCGGAACCTACGAGCAGTACTTC.

This clone was seen just once. In DNA form, the CDR3 reads TGTGCCAGCAGCGTAGTCGCGTCCTATTCTGGAAACACCATATATTTT. This gives the protein CASSVVASYSGNTIYF. The chain links TRBV9 to TRBJ1-3; unclear D gene. The germline gives CDR1 SGDLS, CDR2 YYNGEE. The CDR3 is 16 residues long. The ends were cut back, 0 bases at V and 1 base at J, with 11 bases in the middle.

V and J are TRBV14 and TRBJ2-7; 9 nucleotides agree with TRBD2. The V segment lost 0 bases and the J segment 7 bases; nucleotides outside the gene matches: 10. Germline V gene sequence: CDR1 SGHDN, CDR2 FVKESK. The CDR3 has 16 residues. This CDR3 reads CASSQDTGLAGQEQYF. CDR3 sequence (DNA): TGTGCCAGCAGCCAAGATACGGGGCTAGCGGGGCAGGAGCAGTACTTC.

The chain couples TRBV6-5 to TRBJ2-7, with 7 bases lining up with TRBD2. CDR3 length: 15 residues. Trimming cost V 6 bases and J 2 bases; bases outside gene matches: 10. Germline loops: CDR1 MNHEY, CDR2 SVGAGI. CDR3 loop: CASRAGASGTYEQYF. The CDR3 DNA reads TGTGCCAGCAGGGCCGGGGCTAGCGGTACCTACGAGCAGTACTTC.

The rearrangement uses TRBV25-1 and TRBJ2-3; 7 bases match TRBD2. The ends lost 6 bases at V and 5 bases at J; junction bases unmatched: 5. Looked up from germline, CDR1 is MGHDK and CDR2 is SYGVNS. The CDR3 extends over 13 amino acids. The CDR3 loop reads CASRKTGGDTQYF. Here the CDR3 DNA reads TGTGCCAGCAGGAAAACGGGAGGAGATACGCAGTATTTT.

Comment on this clone: Within the sample, other DNA sequences also encode this same CDR3. The V and J genes are TRBV25-1 and TRBJ2-2; D gene uncertain. The length of the CDR3 is 14 residues. Germline lookup yields CDR1 MGHDK and CDR2 SYGVNS. V was trimmed by 0 bases and J by 6 bases, leaving 8 bases between them. The DNA of the CDR3 is TGTGCCAGCAGTGAATATGGGCTGCCCGGGGAGCTGTTTTTT. As protein: CASSEYGLPGELFF.

This chain connects TRBV27 to TRBJ2-3; the D call may be TRBD1 or TRBD2 (5 bases each). V was trimmed by 6 bases and J by 0 bases, leaving 13 bases between them. The CDR3 runs 15 residues. CDR1 and CDR2 from the germline V gene are MNHEY and SMNVEV (reference sequence). The CDR3: CASRGWGGSTDTQYF. The CDR3 DNA follows: TGTGCCAGCAGGGGATGGGGCGGGAGCACAGATACGCAGTATTTT.

This clone has just one count. J is TRBJ2-4 and V is TRBV29-1; D might be TRBD2 (5 bases). Per germline, CDR1 SQVTM and CDR2 ANQGSEA. The CDR3 length is 13 residues. V was cut by 3 bases and J by 8 bases, with 14 bases left in between. This CDR3 reads CSVDTGVGDIQYF. CDR3 nucleotides: TGCAGCGTTGATACCGGGGTCGGGGACATTCAGTACTTC.

DNA for the CDR3: TGCGCCAGCAGCCAAGAGAGGGGCTACGGGACCCAGTACTTC. Protein: CASSQERGYGTQYF. The J gene is TRBJ2-5, the V gene TRBV4-3; tentatively, D is TRBD1 or TRBD2 (5 bases each). The CDR3 extends over 14 amino acids. In germline, CDR1 is LGHNA, CDR2 YSLEER. V gave up 0 bases and J gave up 7 bases, with 12 bases separating them.

The chain links TRBV30 to TRBJ2-2; D might be TRBD1 or TRBD2, each matching 5 bases. Germline assignment: CDR1 GTSNPN and CDR2 SVGIG (reference sequence). The CDR3 has 15 residues. Trimming shortened V by 4 bases and J by 0 bases, and 12 bases separated the two germline ends. Written as DNA, the CDR3 is TGTGCCTGGACCGCCGGGACGACGAACACCGGGGAGCTGTTTTTT. Translation: CAWTAGTTNTGELFF.

The chain has TRBV7-9 and TRBJ1-2, with TRBD1 identical over 8 bases. Germline assignment: CDR1 SEHNR and CDR2 FQNEAQ (reference sequence). This CDR3 comprises 11 residues. Trimming removed 5 bases from V and 14 bases from J; junction bases left unmatched: 7. CDR3 in DNA: TGTGCCAGCAGCCTTGGACAGGGAACTACCTTC. Translated, it gives CASSLGQGTTF.

This chain links TRBV29-1 with TRBJ1-1; 7 bases align to TRBD1. CDR1 SQVTM and CDR2 ANQGSEA come from the germline V gene. This CDR3 has 15 amino acids. J lost 0 bases, V lost 6 bases, and 10 bases had no gene match. This CDR3 is CSVRQGWGMNTEAFF. In DNA, the CDR3 is TGCAGCGTAAGACAGGGCTGGGGCATGAACACTGAAGCTTTCTTT. Using reference TRBV29-1 and TRBJ1-1 for the parts outside the CDR3, the full variable domain is SAVISQKPSRDICQRGTSLTIQCQVDSQVTMMFWYRQQPGQSLTLIATANQGSEATYESGFVIDKFPISRPNLTFSTLTVSNMSPEDSSIYLCSVRQGWGMNTEAFFGQGTRLTVV.

The V gene is TRBV29-1, the J gene TRBJ2-1; D gene ambiguous. V lost 0 bases and J 9 bases, leaving 18 bases between the germline ends. Germline CDR1 is SQVTM and CDR2 is ANQGSEA. The CDR3 length is 15 residues. This CDR3 reads CSVEDALVYVGEQFF. CDR3 in DNA: TGCAGCGTTGAAGACGCTCTAGTCTATGTAGGTGAGCAGTTCTTC.

The rearrangement joins TRBV10-3 to TRBJ2-3; D may be TRBD1 or TRBD2 (5 bases each). CDR3 length: 16 amino acids. Trimming stripped 0 bases from V and 0 bases from J, with 10 bases between. The germline CDR1 and CDR2 sequences are ENHRY and SYGVKD. CDR3 amino acids: CAISESGRRSTDTQYF. CDR3 DNA: TGTGCCATCAGTGAGTCGGGACGCCGAAGCACAGATACGCAGTATTTT.

To note about this clone: This sample includes further DNA sequences coding for the same CDR3. V gene TRBV11-2 combines with J gene TRBJ1-1, with a possible D match to TRBD1 (6 bases). The ends were cut back, 3 bases at V and 0 bases at J, with 11 bases in the middle. Germline V lookup: CDR1 SGHAT, CDR2 FQNNGV. The length of the CDR3 is 15 residues. The CDR3 protein is CASSLAGTLNTEAFF. The CDR3 nucleotides read TGTGCCAGCAGCTTGGCCGGGACATTGAACACTGAAGCTTTCTTT.